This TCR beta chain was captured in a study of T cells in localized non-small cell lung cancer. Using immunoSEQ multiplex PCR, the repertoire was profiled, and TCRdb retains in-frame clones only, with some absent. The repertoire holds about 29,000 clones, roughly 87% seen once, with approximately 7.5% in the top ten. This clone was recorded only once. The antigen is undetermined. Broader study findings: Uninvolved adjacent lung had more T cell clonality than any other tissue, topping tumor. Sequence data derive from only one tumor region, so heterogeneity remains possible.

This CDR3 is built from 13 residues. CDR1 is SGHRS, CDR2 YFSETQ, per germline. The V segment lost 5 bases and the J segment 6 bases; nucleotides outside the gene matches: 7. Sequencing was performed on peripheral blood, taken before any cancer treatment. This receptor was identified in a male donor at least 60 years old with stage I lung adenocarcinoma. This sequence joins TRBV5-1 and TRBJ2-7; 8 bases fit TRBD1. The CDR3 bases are TGCGCCAGCAGAGTGGACAGGGATCGCGAGCAGTACTTC. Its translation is CASRVDRDREQYF.